The clone carrying this T cell receptor beta chain was counted only a few times. Its antigen remains unknown. The germline V gene has CDR1 GTSNPN and CDR2 SVGIG (reference sequence). CDR3 length: 14 amino acids. The ends were cut back, 0 bases at V and 0 bases at J, with 6 bases in the middle. The data stem from a study of beta chain features in type 1 diabetes. General study findings and limits: The similarity of naive, central memory and Treg TCRB repertoires appeared greater among patients than among healthy donors. There were fewer insertions and more deletions at the VDJ junctions of type 1 diabetes patients. Moderate yet significant TCRB CDR3 shortening was seen in Type 1 diabetes patients in all four CD4+ subsets.

Heparinised blood was drawn once per donor, averaging around 110 mL. Sorting based on CD45RO/CCR7/CD25/CD127/CD95/CD27 separated CD4+ naive, central memory, regulatory and stem cell-like memory cells. What was sequenced were expressed TCRB transcripts, since all of the isolated RNA had been reverse transcribed. Clones were read by immunoSEQ multiplex PCR, and TCRdb kept only the in-frame ones, dropping some. The sample records roughly 150,000 clones, roughly 10% being singletons. This receptor was taken from a woman in her 30s with type 1 diabetes. The rearrangement joins TRBV30 to TRBJ1-3; D not resolved. Sequenced material: central memory CD4+ T cells from blood. In DNA, the CDR3 is TGTGCCTGGAGTGTAGCTTTCTCTGGAAACACCATATATTTT. Amino acid sequence: CAWSVAFSGNTIYF.